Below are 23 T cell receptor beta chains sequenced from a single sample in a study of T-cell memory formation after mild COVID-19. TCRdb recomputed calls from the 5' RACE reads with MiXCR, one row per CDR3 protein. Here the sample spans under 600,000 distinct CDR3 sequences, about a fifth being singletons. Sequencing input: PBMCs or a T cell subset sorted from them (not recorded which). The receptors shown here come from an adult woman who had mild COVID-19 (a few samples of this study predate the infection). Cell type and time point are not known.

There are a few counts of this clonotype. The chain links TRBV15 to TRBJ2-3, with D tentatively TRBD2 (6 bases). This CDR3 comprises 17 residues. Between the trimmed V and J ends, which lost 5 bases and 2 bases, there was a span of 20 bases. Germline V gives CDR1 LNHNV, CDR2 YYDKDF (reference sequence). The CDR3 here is CATSSGKLALLTDTQYF. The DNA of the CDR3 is TGTGCCACCAGCTCAGGAAAACTAGCCCTCCTCACAGATACGCAGTATTTT.

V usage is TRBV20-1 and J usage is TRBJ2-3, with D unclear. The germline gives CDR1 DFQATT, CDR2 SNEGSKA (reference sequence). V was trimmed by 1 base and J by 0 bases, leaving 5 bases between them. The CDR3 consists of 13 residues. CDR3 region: CSARGASTDTQYF. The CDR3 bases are TGCAGTGCTAGAGGGGCGAGCACAGATACGCAGTATTTT.

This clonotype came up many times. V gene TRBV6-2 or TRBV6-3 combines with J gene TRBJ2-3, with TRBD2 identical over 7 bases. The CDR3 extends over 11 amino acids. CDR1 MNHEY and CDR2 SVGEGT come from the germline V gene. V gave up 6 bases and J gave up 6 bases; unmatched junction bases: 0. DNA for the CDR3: TGTGCCAGCAGGCGGGGGGATACGCAGTATTTT. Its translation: CASRRGDTQYF.

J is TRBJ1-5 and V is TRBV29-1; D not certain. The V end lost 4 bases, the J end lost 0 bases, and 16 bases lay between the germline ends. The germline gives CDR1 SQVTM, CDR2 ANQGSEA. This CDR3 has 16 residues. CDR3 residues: CSVALSSGSSNQPQHF. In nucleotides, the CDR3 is TGCAGCGTTGCCCTGAGTTCGGGCAGTAGCAATCAGCCCCAGCATTTT.

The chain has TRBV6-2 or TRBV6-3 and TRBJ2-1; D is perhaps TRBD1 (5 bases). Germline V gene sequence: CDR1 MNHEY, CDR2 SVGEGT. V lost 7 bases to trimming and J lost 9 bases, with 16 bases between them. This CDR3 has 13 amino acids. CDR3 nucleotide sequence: TGTGCCAGCACCAGAAGGGGATTTGGTGAGCAGTTCTTC. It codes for CASTRRGFGEQFF.

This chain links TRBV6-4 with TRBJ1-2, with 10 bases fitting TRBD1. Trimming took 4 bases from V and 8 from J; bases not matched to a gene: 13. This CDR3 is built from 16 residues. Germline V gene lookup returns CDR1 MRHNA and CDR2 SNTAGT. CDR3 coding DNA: TGTGCCAGCAGTGCACGATCCGGGACAGGGGCTTCCGGCTACACCTTC. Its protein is CASSARSGTGASGYTF.

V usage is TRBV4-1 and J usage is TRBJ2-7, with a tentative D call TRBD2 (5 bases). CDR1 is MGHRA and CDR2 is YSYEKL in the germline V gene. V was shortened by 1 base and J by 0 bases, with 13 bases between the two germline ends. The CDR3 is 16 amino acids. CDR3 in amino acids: CASSQGAALSSYEQYF. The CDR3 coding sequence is TGCGCCAGCAGCCAAGGAGCGGCTTTGAGCTCCTACGAGCAGTACTTC.

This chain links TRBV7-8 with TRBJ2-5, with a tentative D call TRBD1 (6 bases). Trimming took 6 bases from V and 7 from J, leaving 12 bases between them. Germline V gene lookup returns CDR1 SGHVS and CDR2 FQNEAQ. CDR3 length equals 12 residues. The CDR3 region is CASSMTGGTQYF. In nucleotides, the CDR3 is TGTGCCAGCAGTATGACAGGCGGGACCCAGTACTTC.

The CDR3 DNA reads TGTGCCAGCAGCTTAGCGATCTGGGGAGAGCAGTACTTC. It yields the protein CASSLAIWGEQYF. J is TRBJ2-7 and V is TRBV7-6; D not certain. V lost 0 bases and J lost 7, with 10 bases in between. The germline V gene has CDR1 SGHVS and CDR2 FNYEAQ. The CDR3 is 13 residues long.

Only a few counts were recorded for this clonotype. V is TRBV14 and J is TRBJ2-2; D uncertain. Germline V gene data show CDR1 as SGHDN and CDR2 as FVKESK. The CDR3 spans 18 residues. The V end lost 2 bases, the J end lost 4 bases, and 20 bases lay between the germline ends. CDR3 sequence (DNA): TGTGCCAGCAGCCAATCCGCACTGAGAGAATCTGGCACCGGGGAGCTGTTTTTT. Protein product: CASSQSALRESGTGELFF. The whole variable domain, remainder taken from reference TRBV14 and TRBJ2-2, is EAGVTQFPSHSVIEKGQTVTLRCDPISGHDNLYWYRRVMGKEIKFLLHFVKESKQDESGMPNNRFLAERTGGTYSTLKVQPAELEDSGVYFCASSQSALRESGTGELFFGEGSRLTVL.

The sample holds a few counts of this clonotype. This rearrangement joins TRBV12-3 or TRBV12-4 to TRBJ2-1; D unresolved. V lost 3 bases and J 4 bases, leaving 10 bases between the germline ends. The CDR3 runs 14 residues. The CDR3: CASSLADVYNEQFF. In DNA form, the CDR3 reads TGTGCCAGCAGTTTGGCGGACGTTTACAATGAGCAGTTCTTC.

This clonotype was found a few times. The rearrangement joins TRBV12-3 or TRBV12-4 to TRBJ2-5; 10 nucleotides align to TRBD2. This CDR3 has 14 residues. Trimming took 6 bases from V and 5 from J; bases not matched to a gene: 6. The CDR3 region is CASSHTSGVETQYF. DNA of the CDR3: TGTGCCAGCAGCCATACTAGCGGGGTTGAGACCCAGTACTTC.

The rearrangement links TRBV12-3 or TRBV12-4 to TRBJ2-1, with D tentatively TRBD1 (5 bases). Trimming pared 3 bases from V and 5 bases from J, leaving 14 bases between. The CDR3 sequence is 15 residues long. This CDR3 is CASSFRGPIDNEQFF. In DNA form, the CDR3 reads TGTGCCAGCAGTTTTAGGGGCCCTATAGACAATGAGCAGTTCTTC.

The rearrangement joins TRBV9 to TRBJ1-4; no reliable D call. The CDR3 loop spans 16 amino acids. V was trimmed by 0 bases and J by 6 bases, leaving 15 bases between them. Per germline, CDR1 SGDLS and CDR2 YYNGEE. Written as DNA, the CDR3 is TGTGCCAGCAGCGTAGAGCTTGGTGACCCCCATGAAAAACTGTTTTTT. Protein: CASSVELGDPHEKLFF.

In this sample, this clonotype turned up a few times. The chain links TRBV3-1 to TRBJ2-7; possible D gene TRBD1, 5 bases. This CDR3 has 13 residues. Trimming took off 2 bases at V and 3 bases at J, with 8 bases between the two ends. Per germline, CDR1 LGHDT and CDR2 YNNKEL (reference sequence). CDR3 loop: CASSQTQVYEQYF. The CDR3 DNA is TGTGCCAGCAGCCAAACACAGGTCTACGAGCAGTACTTC.

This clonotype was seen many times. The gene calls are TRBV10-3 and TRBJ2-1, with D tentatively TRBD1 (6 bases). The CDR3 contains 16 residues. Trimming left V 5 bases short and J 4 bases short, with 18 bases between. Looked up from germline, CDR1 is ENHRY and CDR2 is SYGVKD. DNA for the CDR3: TGTGCCATCAGTTTACAGGGAAGTGTCGGTTACAATGAGCAGTTCTTC. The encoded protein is CAISLQGSVGYNEQFF.

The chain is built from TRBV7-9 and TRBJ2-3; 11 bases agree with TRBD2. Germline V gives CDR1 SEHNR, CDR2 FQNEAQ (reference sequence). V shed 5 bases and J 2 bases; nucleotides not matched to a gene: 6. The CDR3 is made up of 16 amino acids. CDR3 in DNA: TGTGCCAGCAGCCCCGGGACTAGCGGTTACACAGATACGCAGTATTTT. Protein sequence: CASSPGTSGYTDTQYF.

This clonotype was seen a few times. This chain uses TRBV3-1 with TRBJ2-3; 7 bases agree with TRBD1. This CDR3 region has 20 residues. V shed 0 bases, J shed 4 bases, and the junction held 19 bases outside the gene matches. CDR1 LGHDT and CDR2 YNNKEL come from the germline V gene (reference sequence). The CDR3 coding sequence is TGTGCCAGCAGCCAAGAAACCTGGGCAGGGGGTGAGAGTTCACCAGATACGCAGTATTTT. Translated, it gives CASSQETWAGGESSPDTQYF.

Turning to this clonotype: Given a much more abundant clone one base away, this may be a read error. DNA for the CDR3: TGTGCCAGCAGCTTACAGATTGAAGCTTTCTTT. Its translation: CASSLQIEAFF. This chain links TRBV7-9 with TRBJ1-1; unclear D gene. V was pared by 2 bases and J by 7 bases, with 5 bases between. The CDR3 has 11 residues. Germline-derived CDR1 and CDR2 are SEHNR and FQNEAQ (reference sequence).

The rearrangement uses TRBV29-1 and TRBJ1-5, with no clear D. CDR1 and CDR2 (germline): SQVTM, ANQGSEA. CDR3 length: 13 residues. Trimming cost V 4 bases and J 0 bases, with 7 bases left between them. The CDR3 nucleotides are TGCAGCGTTGCTGAATATAGCAATCAGCCCCAGCATTTT. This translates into CSVAEYSNQPQHF.

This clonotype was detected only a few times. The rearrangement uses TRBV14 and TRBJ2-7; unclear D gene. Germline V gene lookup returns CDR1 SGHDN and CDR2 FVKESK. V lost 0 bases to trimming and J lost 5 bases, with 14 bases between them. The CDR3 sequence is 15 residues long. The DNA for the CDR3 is TGTGCCAGCAGCCAAGAGAATACTTGGACGGACGAGCAGTACTTC. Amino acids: CASSQENTWTDEQYF.

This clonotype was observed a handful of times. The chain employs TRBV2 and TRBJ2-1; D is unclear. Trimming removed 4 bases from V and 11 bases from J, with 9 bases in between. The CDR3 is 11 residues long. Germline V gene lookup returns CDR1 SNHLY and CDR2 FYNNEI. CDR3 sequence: CASSGEQKQFF. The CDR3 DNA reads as TGTGCCAGCAGTGGAGAACAGAAGCAGTTCTTC. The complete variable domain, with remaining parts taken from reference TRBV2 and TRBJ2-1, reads EPEVTQTPSHQVTQMGQEVILRCVPISNHLYFYWYRQILGQKVEFLVSFYNNEISEKSEIFDDQFSVERPDGSNFTLKIRSTKLEDSAMYFCASSGEQKQFFGPGTRLTVL.

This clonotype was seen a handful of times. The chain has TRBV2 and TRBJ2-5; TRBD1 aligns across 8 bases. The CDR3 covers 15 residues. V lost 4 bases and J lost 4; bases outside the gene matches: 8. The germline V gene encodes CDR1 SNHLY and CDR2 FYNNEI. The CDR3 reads CASSVRTGNRETQYF. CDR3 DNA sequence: TGTGCCAGCAGTGTCAGGACAGGGAATAGAGAGACCCAGTACTTC.